This entry concerns a single T cell receptor beta chain. Profiling relied on immunoSEQ multiplex PCR, and the TCRdb table lists in-frame clones only, not all of them. The profile covers about 110,000 clones, with approximately 88% appearing a single time and roughly 1.4% taken by the ten largest. The data derive from a study of cytomegalovirus exposure and HLA in healthy donors. This CDR3 spans 13 amino acids. CDR1 and CDR2 (germline): MNHNS, SASEGT. Trimming removed 4 bases at V and 0 bases at J, with 7 bases between. The chain uses TRBV6-1 and TRBJ2-7, with D hard to call. The sequenced sample was PBMCs. The sequence derives from a young woman in good health and CMV-seropositive. The CDR3 region has the DNA TGTGCCAGCAGTGGGCAGTACTCCTACGAGCAGTACTTC. Translating it yields CASSGQYSYEQYF.